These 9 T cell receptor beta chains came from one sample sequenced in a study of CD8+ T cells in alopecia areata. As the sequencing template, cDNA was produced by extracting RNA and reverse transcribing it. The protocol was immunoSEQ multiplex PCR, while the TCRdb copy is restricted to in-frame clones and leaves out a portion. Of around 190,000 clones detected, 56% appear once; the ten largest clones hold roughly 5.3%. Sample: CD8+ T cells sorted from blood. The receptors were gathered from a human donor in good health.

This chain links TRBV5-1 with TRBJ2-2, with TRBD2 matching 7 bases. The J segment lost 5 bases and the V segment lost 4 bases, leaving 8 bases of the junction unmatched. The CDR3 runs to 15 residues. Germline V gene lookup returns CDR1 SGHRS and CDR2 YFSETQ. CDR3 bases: TGCGCCAGCAGCGCCGGCCGGGGAGGGACCGGGGAGCTGTTTTTT. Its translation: CASSAGRGGTGELFF.

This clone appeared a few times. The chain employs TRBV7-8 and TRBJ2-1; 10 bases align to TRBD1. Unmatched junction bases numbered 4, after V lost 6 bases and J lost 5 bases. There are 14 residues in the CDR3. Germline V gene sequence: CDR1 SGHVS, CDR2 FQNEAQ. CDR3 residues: CASRPGTGDNEQFF. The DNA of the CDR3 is TGTGCCAGCAGGCCCGGGACAGGGGACAATGAGCAGTTCTTC. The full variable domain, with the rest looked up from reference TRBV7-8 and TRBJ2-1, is GAGVSQSPRYKVAKRGQDVALRCDPISGHVSLFWYQQALGQGPEFLTYFQNEAQLDKSGLPSDRFFAERPEGSVSTLKIQRTQQEDSAVYLCASRPGTGDNEQFFGPGTRLTVL.

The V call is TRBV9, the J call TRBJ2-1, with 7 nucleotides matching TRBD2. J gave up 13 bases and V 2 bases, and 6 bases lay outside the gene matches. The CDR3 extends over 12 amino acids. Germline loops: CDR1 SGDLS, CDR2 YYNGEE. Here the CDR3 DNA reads TGTGCCAGCAGCGTCGCTAGCGGTGTCCAGTTCTTC. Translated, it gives CASSVASGVQFF.

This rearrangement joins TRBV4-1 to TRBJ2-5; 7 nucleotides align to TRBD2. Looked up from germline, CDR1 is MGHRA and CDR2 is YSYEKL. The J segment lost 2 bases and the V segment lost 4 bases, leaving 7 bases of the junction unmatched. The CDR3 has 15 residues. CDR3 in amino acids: CASSLTGGWQETQYF. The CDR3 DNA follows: TGCGCCAGCAGCCTTACGGGGGGTTGGCAAGAGACCCAGTACTTC.

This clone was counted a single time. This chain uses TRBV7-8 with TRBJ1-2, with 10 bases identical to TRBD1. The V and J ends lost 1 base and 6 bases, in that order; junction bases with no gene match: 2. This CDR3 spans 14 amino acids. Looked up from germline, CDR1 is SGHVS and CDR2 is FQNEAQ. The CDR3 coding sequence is TGTGCCAGCAGCTTAGTTGGGACAGGGGATGGCTACACCTTC. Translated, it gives CASSLVGTGDGYTF.

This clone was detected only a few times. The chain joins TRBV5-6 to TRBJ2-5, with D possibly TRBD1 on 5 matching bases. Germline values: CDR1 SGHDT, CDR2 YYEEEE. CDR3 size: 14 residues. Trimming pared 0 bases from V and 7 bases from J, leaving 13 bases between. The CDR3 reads CASSLVTVSRTQYF. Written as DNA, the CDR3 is TGTGCCAGCAGCTTGGTGACAGTCTCGAGGACCCAGTACTTC.

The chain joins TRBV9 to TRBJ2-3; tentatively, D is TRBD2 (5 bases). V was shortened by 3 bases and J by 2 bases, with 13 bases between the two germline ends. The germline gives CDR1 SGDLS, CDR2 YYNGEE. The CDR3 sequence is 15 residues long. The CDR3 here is CASSAGLINTDTQYF. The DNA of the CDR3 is TGTGCCAGCAGCGCCGGACTCATTAACACAGATACGCAGTATTTT.

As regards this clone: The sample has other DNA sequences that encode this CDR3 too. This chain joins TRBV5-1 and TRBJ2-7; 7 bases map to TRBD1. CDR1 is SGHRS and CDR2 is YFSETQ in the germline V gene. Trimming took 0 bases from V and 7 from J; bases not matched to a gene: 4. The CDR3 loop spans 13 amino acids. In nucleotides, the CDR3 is TGCGCCAGCAGCTTGGGGCAGGGGGTTGAGCAGTACTTC. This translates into CASSLGQGVEQYF.

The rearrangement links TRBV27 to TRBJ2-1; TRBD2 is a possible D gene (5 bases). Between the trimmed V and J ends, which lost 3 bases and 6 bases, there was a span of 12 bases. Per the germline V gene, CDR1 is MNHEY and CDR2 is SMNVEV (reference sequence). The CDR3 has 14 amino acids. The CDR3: CASSFLAQLNEQFF. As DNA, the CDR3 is TGTGCCAGCAGTTTTCTAGCACAGCTCAATGAGCAGTTCTTC.